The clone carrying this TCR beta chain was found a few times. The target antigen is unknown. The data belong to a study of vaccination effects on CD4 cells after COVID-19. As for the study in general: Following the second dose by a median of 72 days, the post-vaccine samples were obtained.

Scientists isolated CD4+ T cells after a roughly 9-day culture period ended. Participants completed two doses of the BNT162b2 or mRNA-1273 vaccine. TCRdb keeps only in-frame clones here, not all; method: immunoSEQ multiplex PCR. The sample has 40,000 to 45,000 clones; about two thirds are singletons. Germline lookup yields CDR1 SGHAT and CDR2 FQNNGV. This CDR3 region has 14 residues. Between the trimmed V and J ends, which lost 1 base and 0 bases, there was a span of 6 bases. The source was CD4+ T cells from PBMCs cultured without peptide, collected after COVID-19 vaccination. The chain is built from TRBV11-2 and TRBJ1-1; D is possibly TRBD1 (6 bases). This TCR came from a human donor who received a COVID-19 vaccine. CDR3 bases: TGTGCCAGCAGCTTAGGGACAGTGAACACTGAAGCTTTCTTT. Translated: CASSLGTVNTEAFF. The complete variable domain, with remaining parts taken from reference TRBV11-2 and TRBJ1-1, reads EAGVAQSPRYKIIEKRQSVAFWCNPISGHATLYWYQQILGQGPKLLIQFQNNGVVDDSQLPKDRFSAERLKGVDSTLKIQPAKLEDSAVYLCASSLGTVNTEAFFGQGTRLTVV.